This T cell receptor beta chain was recovered during a study of blood T cell repertoires in COVID-19. Study details: Acute and convalescent COVID-19 samples came from the United States, Italy and Spain. From T cells, B-cell-depleted T cells, or PBMCs came the material, which was cDNA or gDNA.

The Seattle patients joined while their infection was active and were tracked longitudinally afterward. In the original workflow: Reference gene primer amplification yielded estimated nucleated cell counts. Assay used: immunoSEQ multiplex PCR; TCRdb lists only in-frame clones, some missing. V, J and clone size derive from that table, while D and trimming were established from the DNA sequence. The table lists some 120,000 clones, roughly 90% of them singletons. V gave up 5 bases and J gave up 8 bases; unmatched junction bases: 13. Per the germline V gene, CDR1 is SGHRS and CDR2 is YFSETQ. The CDR3 loop spans 18 amino acids.

Sequencing used peripheral blood. The source of this sequence is a man in his fifties or sixties with COVID-19, enrolled during active disease. The chain uses TRBV5-1 and TRBJ2-1; TRBD2 matches at 16 bases. Written as DNA, the CDR3 is TGCGCCAGCAGGCCTTCCGGGACTAGCGGGAGGGCCAACGATGAGCAGTTCTTC. Translated: CASRPSGTSGRANDEQFF.